The entry below gives a single TCR beta chain sequence along with its context. MiXCR, applied by TCRdb to the 5' RACE reads, yields one record per CDR3 protein. The sample has roughly 160,000 distinct CDR3 sequences, approximately 9% seen once; the top ten hold about 14%. These data are taken from a study of CD8 T cells in ankylosing spondylitis. Germline CDR1 reads SEHNR; CDR2 reads FQNEAQ (reference sequence). V lost 5 bases to trimming and J lost 4 bases; unmatched junction nucleotides: 8. This CDR3 comprises 15 residues. The chain uses TRBV7-9 and TRBJ2-1, with 7 bases matching TRBD2. The sequence was obtained from a female donor with ankylosing spondylitis or in good health (not recorded which). The sample taken for sequencing was blood, either unsorted or a sorted T cell fraction (not recorded which). The CDR3: CASSHQRDRYNEQFF. CDR3 bases: TGTGCCAGCAGCCACCAGCGGGATAGGTACAATGAGCAGTTCTTC.